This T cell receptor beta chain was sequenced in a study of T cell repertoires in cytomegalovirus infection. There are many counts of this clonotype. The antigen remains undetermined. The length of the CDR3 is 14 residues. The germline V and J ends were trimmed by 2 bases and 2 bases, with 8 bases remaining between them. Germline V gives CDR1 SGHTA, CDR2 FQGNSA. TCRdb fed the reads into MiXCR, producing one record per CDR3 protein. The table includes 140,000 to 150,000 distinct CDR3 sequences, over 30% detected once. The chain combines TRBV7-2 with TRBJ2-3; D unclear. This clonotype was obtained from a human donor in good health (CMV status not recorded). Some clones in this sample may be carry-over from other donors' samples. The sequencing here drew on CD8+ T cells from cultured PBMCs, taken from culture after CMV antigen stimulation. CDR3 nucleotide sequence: TGTGCCAGCAGCTTACCCTCTACCACAGATACGCAGTATTTT. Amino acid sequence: CASSLPSTTDTQYF.